This TCR beta chain was identified during a study of T cells after posttransplantation cyclophosphamide. Study-wide points: TRB clonality was highly associated with recipient CMV seropositivity and reactivation. Tissue-infiltrating T cells from skin or gut overlapped little with blood T cells. Donor-recipient repertoire similarity was low at 1-2 months, rising over year one.

As for this clone: Its antigen is still unknown.

The CDR3 is made up of 13 amino acids. CDR1 is SGHDT, CDR2 YYEEEE, per germline. Control samples came 1 year after myeloablative marrow transplants with methotrexate plus calcineurin inhibitor. Produced via immunoSEQ multiplex PCR; TCRdb's table is partial and in-frame only. The sample shows 17,000 or so clones, around 85% of them seen only once. The sequencing used PBMCs, collected after allogeneic stem cell transplant with calcineurin inhibitor and methotrexate. This receptor was identified in a female patient aged 18 to 35 who received an allogeneic stem cell transplant from an unrelated donor, was CMV-positive, and had acute and chronic GVHD. The graft donor may be the source of some T cells. This chain uses TRBV5-6 with TRBJ2-5, with 7 nucleotides matching TRBD2. The J call is in doubt because the DNA end fits TRBJ2-7 better. This CDR3 is CASSLAAPYEQYF. The CDR3 coding sequence is TGTGCCAGCAGCCTAGCGGCACCCTACGAGCAGTACTTC.